These 24 T cell receptor beta chains came from one sample sequenced in a study of CD8 T cells in Susac syndrome. An input of about 0.5 to 1 ug of RNA was subjected to reverse transcription using random hexamers. In TCRdb, the immunoSEQ multiplex PCR reads were re-called with MiXCR into one record per CDR3 protein. This sample has approximately 200,000 distinct CDR3 sequences, with 90% to 95% found just once. Sequencing was carried out using CD4+ T cells from PBMCs. All receptors derive from a human donor with multiple sclerosis.

This rearrangement joins TRBV7-2 to TRBJ2-5; 7 bases fit TRBD1. J was trimmed by 8 bases and V by 3 bases; bases with no gene match: 3. Germline values: CDR1 SGHTA, CDR2 FQGNSA. The CDR3 runs 12 residues. CDR3 region: CASSLTGSTQYF. The CDR3 DNA follows: TGTGCCAGCAGCTTGACAGGGTCCACCCAGTACTTC.

The V and J genes are TRBV20-1 and TRBJ2-5; D is uncertain. The CDR3 totals 12 residues. Between the trimmed V and J ends, which lost 7 bases and 0 bases, there was a span of 9 bases. Germline V gives CDR1 DFQATT, CDR2 SNEGSKA (reference sequence). The DNA of the CDR3 is TGCAGTGGCTTGGCCCACCAAGAGACCCAGTACTTC. Protein sequence: CSGLAHQETQYF.

CDR3: CSVAGTIPYEQYF. DNA for the CDR3: TGCAGCGTTGCCGGGACTATTCCGTACGAGCAGTACTTC. The V call is TRBV29-1, the J call TRBJ2-7; TRBD2 aligns across 7 bases. Germline CDR1 is SQVTM and CDR2 is ANQGSEA. Trimming at V came to 4 bases and at J to 4 bases, leaving 7 bases not matched to a gene. This CDR3 comprises 13 residues.

The DNA of the CDR3 is TGCAGTGTCCCGCTTATGGAGGGCGGGAACACTGAAGCTTTCTTT. Translation: CSVPLMEGGNTEAFF. The rearrangement links TRBV20-1 to TRBJ1-1; no definite D call. Germline values: CDR1 DFQATT, CDR2 SNEGSKA (reference sequence). The length of the CDR3 is 15 residues. Trimming cost V 7 bases and J 1 base, with 19 bases left between them.

This clonotype was seen a few times. The chain carries TRBV30 and TRBJ2-1; the D is unclear. Germline V CDR1 and CDR2: GTSNPN, SVGIG (reference sequence). The CDR3 is 12 residues long. V shed 0 bases and J shed 6 bases, with 6 bases lying between them. The CDR3, as DNA: TGTGCCTGGAGTGTAGACCTCAATGAGCAGTTCTTC. This codes for CAWSVDLNEQFF.

The V gene is TRBV30, the J gene TRBJ1-1, with D unclear. Germline CDR1 reads GTSNPN; CDR2 reads SVGIG (reference sequence). Trimming removed 3 bases at V and 3 bases at J, with 11 bases between. There are 13 residues in the CDR3. The CDR3 DNA follows: TGTGCCTGGAGCCACGGGCTGCACACTGAAGCTTTCTTT. As protein: CAWSHGLHTEAFF.

This chain connects TRBV12-5 to TRBJ2-1, with 11 bases fitting TRBD2. V shed 0 bases and J 6 bases; nucleotides not matched to a gene: 7. CDR1 and CDR2 (germline): LGHNT, FRNRAP. This CDR3 spans 17 amino acids. CDR3 region: CASGLVIAGGSSNEQFF. CDR3 sequence (DNA): TGTGCTAGTGGTTTGGTGATAGCGGGAGGGAGTAGCAATGAGCAGTTCTTC.

The chain couples TRBV3-1 to TRBJ1-2, with 10 bases identical to TRBD1. J gave up 7 bases and V 3 bases, and 11 bases lay outside the gene matches. The CDR3 spans 16 residues. Looked up from germline, CDR1 is LGHDT and CDR2 is YNNKEL (reference sequence). The CDR3 bases are TGTGCCAGCAGCCAGACCGGGACAGGGGTTCACTCTGGCTACACCTTC. This gives the protein CASSQTGTGVHSGYTF.

This clonotype was counted a single time. The chain joins TRBV24-1 to TRBJ2-5; 8 bases agree with TRBD2. Germline V gene sequence: CDR1 KGHDR, CDR2 SFDVKD. After removal of 0 bases from V and 2 bases from J, the junction contained 4 bases not matched to a gene. The length of the CDR3 is 16 residues. DNA of the CDR3: TGTGCCACCAGTGATTTGAGGAGCGGGGGTCAAGAGACCCAGTACTTC. This gives the protein CATSDLRSGGQETQYF.

This rearrangement joins TRBV24-1 to TRBJ1-2; TRBD1 aligns across 7 bases. Trimming cost V 2 bases and J 4 bases; bases outside gene matches: 9. This CDR3 is built from 16 residues. Germline lookup yields CDR1 KGHDR and CDR2 SFDVKD. CDR3 protein: CATSDSTPGDSYGYTF. The DNA of the CDR3 is TGTGCCACCAGTGATTCGACACCTGGGGACAGCTATGGCTACACCTTC.

The chain carries TRBV30 and TRBJ1-2; D gene uncertain. CDR1 and CDR2 from the germline V gene are GTSNPN and SVGIG (reference sequence). The CDR3 is 11 amino acids. The V end lost 3 bases, the J end lost 7 bases, and 9 bases lay between the germline ends. The CDR3 sequence is CAWSGGSGYTF. The CDR3 DNA reads TGTGCCTGGAGCGGAGGGAGTGGCTACACCTTC.

This sequence joins TRBV29-1 and TRBJ2-5, with D uncertain. Trimming pared 8 bases from V and 3 bases from J, leaving 13 bases between. Germline assignment: CDR1 SQVTM and CDR2 ANQGSEA. CDR3 length: 12 amino acids. CDR3 residues: CSWAFQEETQYF. For the CDR3, the DNA is TGCAGCTGGGCATTTCAGGAAGAGACCCAGTACTTC. Full variable domain (missing parts from reference TRBV29-1 and TRBJ2-5): SAVISQKPSRDICQRGTSLTIQCQVDSQVTMMFWYRQQPGQSLTLIATANQGSEATYESGFVIDKFPISRPNLTFSTLTVSNMSPEDSSIYLCSWAFQEETQYFGPGTRLLVL.

The J gene is TRBJ2-7, the V gene TRBV24-1; D perhaps matches TRBD2 (5 bases). V lost 1 base and J lost 4, with 10 bases in between. This CDR3 is 14 amino acids long. Per the germline V gene, CDR1 is KGHDR and CDR2 is SFDVKD. The CDR3 region has the DNA TGTGCCACCAGTGATTTCGGGGAGTTATACGAGCAGTACTTC. As protein: CATSDFGELYEQYF.

This clonotype was seen a handful of times. This chain connects TRBV5-1 to TRBJ2-2, with D perhaps TRBD1 (6 bases). The CDR3 loop spans 14 amino acids. The germline gives CDR1 SGHRS, CDR2 YFSETQ. The V and J ends lost 4 bases and 2 bases respectively, with 9 bases between them. CDR3 region: CASSETGNTGELFF. CDR3 bases: TGCGCCAGCAGCGAGACAGGCAACACCGGGGAGCTGTTTTTT.

The chain recombines TRBV12-3 or TRBV12-4 with TRBJ2-4; 9 bases are a match to TRBD1. After removal of 5 bases from V and 7 bases from J, the junction contained 6 bases not matched to a gene. The CDR3 is made up of 14 amino acids. CDR3 in DNA: TGTGCCAGCAGTCGGGACAGGGTGGAGAACATTCAGTACTTC. This gives the protein CASSRDRVENIQYF.

The rearrangement links TRBV27 to TRBJ2-7; 9 bases agree with TRBD2. Per germline, CDR1 MNHEY and CDR2 SMNVEV (reference sequence). V was pared by 4 bases and J by 6 bases, with 10 bases of the junction left unmatched. CDR3 length: 15 amino acids. The CDR3 loop reads CASSSQRGVSSEQYF. CDR3 nucleotides: TGTGCCAGCAGTTCCCAGCGGGGGGTCTCATCCGAGCAGTACTTC.

This chain links TRBV20-1 with TRBJ2-1; D remains unclear. The CDR3 extends over 12 amino acids. Germline values: CDR1 DFQATT, CDR2 SNEGSKA (reference sequence). Trimming took off 3 bases at V and 3 bases at J, with 6 bases between the two ends. The CDR3, as DNA: TGCAGTGCTAGGGGAATCTACAATGAGCAGTTCTTC. Amino acids: CSARGIYNEQFF.

The chain uses TRBV4-1 and TRBJ1-5, with TRBD1 matching over 7 bases. V gave up 3 bases and J gave up 4 bases; unmatched junction bases: 9. The V gene's germline CDR1 is MGHRA and CDR2 YSYEKL. The CDR3 is 16 residues long. The CDR3 region has the DNA TGCGCCAGCAGCCAGGGACTATACAGGGGAAATCAGCCCCAGCATTTT. Its translation is CASSQGLYRGNQPQHF.

The J gene is TRBJ2-6, the V gene TRBV9; D remains unclear. From germline, CDR1 is SGDLS and CDR2 YYNGEE. Trimming took 4 bases from V and 1 from J, leaving 9 bases between them. The CDR3 contains 15 residues. CDR3 nucleotide sequence: TGTGCCAGCAGCCCACTTGGATCTGGGGCCAACGTCCTGACTTTC. This encodes CASSPLGSGANVLTF.

This chain uses TRBV6-1 with TRBJ2-7; perhaps TRBD2 as D (6 bases). The CDR3 has 16 residues. Trimming took off 3 bases at V and 5 bases at J, with 20 bases between the two ends. Looked up from germline, CDR1 is MNHNS and CDR2 is SASEGT. The CDR3 loop is CASSEIGAASVHEQYF. CDR3 DNA: TGTGCCAGCAGTGAGATTGGGGCGGCTAGCGTCCACGAGCAGTACTTC.

This clonotype occurred once. The chain combines TRBV12-3 or TRBV12-4 with TRBJ1-2; 7 nucleotides line up with TRBD1. This CDR3 region has 14 residues. J lost 6 bases, V lost 6 bases, and 10 bases had no gene match. The CDR3 sequence: CASRQDRPRNGYTF. The CDR3 DNA reads TGTGCCAGCAGGCAGGACAGGCCTCGGAATGGCTACACCTTC.

The gene calls are TRBV27 and TRBJ1-4; no definite D call. The CDR3 length is 14 residues. The ends were cut back, 2 bases at V and 7 bases at J, with 11 bases in the middle. Germline CDR1 and CDR2: MNHEY and SMNVEV (reference sequence). CDR3 loop: CASSLGTAREKLFF. In DNA, the CDR3 is TGTGCCAGCAGTTTAGGAACCGCTCGTGAAAAACTGTTTTTT.

The table lists this clonotype with a few counts. The chain is built from TRBV12-3 or TRBV12-4 and TRBJ1-1; D call uncertain. The V end was cut by 1 base, the J end by 0 bases, with 6 bases between. The CDR3 sequence is 14 residues long. The CDR3 here is CASSLGQMNTEAFF. The DNA for the CDR3 is TGTGCCAGCAGTTTAGGGCAAATGAACACTGAAGCTTTCTTT.

The chain uses TRBV20-1 and TRBJ1-1, with unresolved D. Trimming removed 1 base from V and 1 base from J, with 4 bases in between. The germline gives CDR1 DFQATT, CDR2 SNEGSKA (reference sequence). The CDR3 loop spans 12 amino acids. The CDR3 region is CSARVRNTEAFF. As DNA, the CDR3 is TGCAGTGCTAGAGTCAGGAACACTGAAGCTTTCTTT.